This TCR beta chain was observed in a study of shared clonotypes between healthy human individuals. Points from the study as a whole: In contrast to clonotypes shared by all four donors, non-shared clonotypes had lower generation probabilities.

In the case of this clone: The antigen remains undetermined.

Clones were read by immunoSEQ multiplex PCR, and TCRdb kept only the in-frame ones, dropping some. The sample lists roughly 650,000 clones, around 97% occurring once. The CDR3 sequence is 14 residues long. V was clipped by 4 bases and J by 4 bases; unmatched bases: 4. The germline gives CDR1 KGHSH, CDR2 LQKENI. The source of this sequence is a woman under 40 in good health. The material sequenced was naive CD4+ T cells sorted from blood. Regarding subset: CD45RA+ positively selected. V gene TRBV18 combines with J gene TRBJ1-5, with TRBD1 matching 7 bases. CDR3 loop: CASSLGDSNQPQHF. As DNA, the CDR3 is TGTGCCAGCTCACTAGGGGACAGTAATCAGCCCCAGCATTTT.